This T cell receptor beta chain came from a study of response to subunit inactivated influenza vaccine. Details on this clonotype: Antigen unknown.

One entry per CDR3 protein results from TCRdb running MiXCR on the RT-PCR reads. The sample has some 600,000 distinct CDR3 sequences, around 15% seen once. Between the trimmed V and J ends, which lost 7 bases and 8 bases, there was a span of 18 bases. Germline loops: CDR1 MNHEY, CDR2 SVGEGT. The CDR3 runs 13 residues. Overall study results and limits: The authors suggested that every seasonal influenza vaccination recruits few new T cells.

The sample consisted of PBMCs from blood, taken 14 to 15 days before vaccination. The chain employs TRBV6-2 or TRBV6-3 and TRBJ2-7, with D unclear. The source is a middle-aged man who received an inactivated influenza vaccine. CDR3 in DNA: TGTGCCAGCACCTTCGCTAGGGCAGAAAAGCAGTACTTC. This encodes CASTFARAEKQYF.